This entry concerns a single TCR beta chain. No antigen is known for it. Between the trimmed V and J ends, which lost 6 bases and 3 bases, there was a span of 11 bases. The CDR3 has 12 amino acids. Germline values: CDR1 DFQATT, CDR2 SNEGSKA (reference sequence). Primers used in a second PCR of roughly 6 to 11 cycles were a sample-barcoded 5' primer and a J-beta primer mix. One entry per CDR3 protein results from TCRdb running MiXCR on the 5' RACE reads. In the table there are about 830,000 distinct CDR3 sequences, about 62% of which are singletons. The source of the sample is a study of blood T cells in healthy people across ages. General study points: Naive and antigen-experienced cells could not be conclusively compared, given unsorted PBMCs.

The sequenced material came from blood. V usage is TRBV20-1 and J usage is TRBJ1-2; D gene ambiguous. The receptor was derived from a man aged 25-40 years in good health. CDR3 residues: CSATDQYYGYTF. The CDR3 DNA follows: TGCAGTGCCACAGACCAATACTATGGCTACACCTTC.